This T cell receptor beta chain was sequenced for a study of CD8 T cells in Susac syndrome. Germline V gene data show CDR1 as DFQATT and CDR2 as SNEGSKA (reference sequence). V was pared by 6 bases and J by 2 bases, with 16 bases between. This CDR3 spans 14 amino acids. The authors reverse transcribed roughly 0.5 to 1 ug RNA with random hexamers. TCR beta CDR3 was amplified by immunoSEQ covering 54 Vbeta and 13 Jbeta. TCRdb processed the immunoSEQ multiplex PCR reads anew with MiXCR; each CDR3 protein has one entry. The sample contains roughly 120,000 distinct CDR3 sequences, about 92% of which appear only once. Relapsing-remitting disease, either stable or active, was present in the multiple sclerosis controls, who were treatment-naive patients.

The specimen sequenced was CD4+ T cells from PBMCs. The sequence was obtained from a human donor with multiple sclerosis. This chain joins TRBV20-1 and TRBJ1-2, with D tentatively TRBD1 (5 bases). CDR3 protein: CSAISPGPNYGYTF. The CDR3 DNA is TGCAGTGCAATCAGCCCGGGGCCCAACTATGGCTACACCTTC.